These T cell receptor beta chains were read from a single sample in a study of cytomegalovirus exposure and HLA in healthy donors. The protocol was immunoSEQ multiplex PCR, while the TCRdb copy is restricted to in-frame clones and leaves out a portion. Of approximately 140,000 clones in the sample, roughly 74% were seen once. Specimen: PBMCs. Every receptor here comes from a woman aged 40 to 55 in good health and CMV-seropositive. Both conserved end residues are part of each CDR3. A D gene is named only where the DNA matches it firmly. A row's size may be missing; if present it is once, few, many or a size class.

d_call j_call v_call clone_size cdr3_nt cdr3_aa
- TRBJ1-2 TRBV18 - TGTGCCAGCTCACCGGGGCAGGCCCAAATCGATGGCTACACCTTC CASSPGQAQIDGYTF
TRBD2 TRBJ2-7 TRBV5-1 - TGCGCCAGCAGCTTGGGGCGACTAGCGGGCCCCGCCTACGAGCAGTACTTC CASSLGRLAGPAYEQYF
TRBD1 TRBJ2-5 TRBV5-1 - TGCGCCAGCAGCTTGGCCGGGACAGGGGAAGAGACCCAGTACTTC CASSLAGTGEETQYF
TRBD2 TRBJ2-2 TRBV7-9 - TGTGCCAGCAGGCTTAGCGGGAGGGCGTACGGGGAGCTGTTTTTT CASRLSGRAYGELFF
- TRBJ1-2 TRBV29-1 once TGCAGCGTTGGAGCTCAGGGTAGCTATGGCTACACCTTC CSVGAQGSYGYTF
TRBD1 TRBJ2-6 TRBV19 - TGTGCCAGTAGTCGACAGGGGTCTGGGGCCAACGTCCTGACTTTC CASSRQGSGANVLTF
TRBD2 TRBJ2-3 TRBV5-4 - TGTGCCAGCACCCCCGGGGGGAGGGATACGCAGTATTTT CASTPGGRDTQYF
TRBD1 TRBJ1-2 TRBV27 few TGTGCCAGCAGTTTACGTATGCGACAGGGATTTTATGGCTACACCTTC CASSLRMRQGFYGYTF
TRBD1 TRBJ1-2 TRBV5-5 - TGTGCCAGCAGCTTGGGCAGGGGGGCTGGCTACACCTTC CASSLGRGAGYTF
TRBD1 TRBJ2-3 TRBV29-1 - TGCAGCGTTGACGGGGACAGGGGGACATCAGATACGCAGTATTTT CSVDGDRGTSDTQYF
TRBD2 TRBJ2-1 TRBV30 - TGTGCCTCATCCCGGGCAGCGGGGTCCTCCTACAATGAGCAGTTCTTC CASSRAAGSSYNEQFF
TRBD2 TRBJ2-5 TRBV7-6 - TGTGCCAGCAGCCGACTAGCGGGAGTAGAGACCCAGTACTTC CASSRLAGVETQYF
TRBD1 TRBJ2-5 TRBV28 - TGTGCCAGCAGCCCTCCAGACAGGGCCCAAGAGACCCAGTACTTC CASSPPDRAQETQYF
TRBD2 TRBJ2-7 TRBV5-4 - TGTGCCAGCAGCGCCTTGGCGGGAGTACAGTACGAGCAGTACTTC CASSALAGVQYEQYF
- TRBJ1-1 TRBV19 few TGTGCCAGTAGTATAGATATATTCACTGAAGCTTTCTTT CASSIDIFTEAFF
TRBD1 TRBJ1-3 TRBV5-1 - TGCGCCAGCAGCTTGGGGGACAGCTCTGGAAACACCATATATTTT CASSLGDSSGNTIYF
- TRBJ1-1 TRBV28 - TGTGCCAGCAGGGTAGGAGGAGGAACTGAAGCTTTCTTT CASRVGGGTEAFF
TRBD1 TRBJ1-1 TRBV30 - TGTGCCTGGAGTCGTGGGCAGGGGGCATTTGATGAAGCTTTCTTT CAWSRGQGAFDEAFF
- TRBJ2-1 TRBV25-1 - TGTGCCAGCAGTGGTTATAGCGAGAATGAGCAGTTCTTC CASSGYSENEQFF
TRBD2 TRBJ2-7 TRBV18 - TGTGCCAGCTCACCGACTAGCGGGAGGGCCCCCTACGAGCAGTACTTC CASSPTSGRAPYEQYF
- TRBJ2-3 TRBV19 - TGTGCCAGTAGTATAGGGGGAGAAACAGATACGCAGTATTTT CASSIGGETDTQYF
TRBD1 TRBJ2-2 TRBV5-8 - TGTGCCAGCAGCCCTACAGGGGGCGCTTGGAACACCGGGGAGCTGTTTTTT CASSPTGGAWNTGELFF
- TRBJ1-2 TRBV6-5 - TGTGCCAGCAGTTACTCTTGGCCTGGGGCTGGCTACACCTTC CASSYSWPGAGYTF
TRBD2 TRBJ2-5 TRBV7-9 - TGTGCCAGCAGTTTAGCGGGGCCACAAGAGACCCAGTACTTC CASSLAGPQETQYF
- TRBJ2-1 TRBV7-9 - TGTGCCACCGCGGGTGGGCTCTCCTACAATGAGCAGTTCTTC CATAGGLSYNEQFF
- TRBJ1-1 TRBV10-3 - TGTGCCATCAGCCAGACAGCGATGAACACTGAAGCTTTCTTT CAISQTAMNTEAFF
TRBD1 TRBJ1-2 TRBV7-9 - TGTGCCAGCAGCGGGGACAGGGGATATGGCTACACCTTC CASSGDRGYGYTF
TRBD1 TRBJ1-2 TRBV28 - TGTGCCAGCAGTCAGACAGGGGTGAACTATGGCTACACCTTC CASSQTGVNYGYTF
- TRBJ2-1 TRBV18 - TGTGCCAGCTCCCCCGTCGTGTCCTCCTACAATGAGCAGTTCTTC CASSPVVSSYNEQFF
- TRBJ2-1 TRBV7-9 - TGTGCCAGCAGCCCCCCCGGGAATGAGCAGTTCTTC CASSPPGNEQFF
- TRBJ1-4 TRBV6-6 - TGTGCCAGCAGTTACGGCCAGGGGTCTAATGAAAAACTGTTTTTT CASSYGQGSNEKLFF
- TRBJ2-3 TRBV19 - TGTGCCGTTCGGCGGAGCACAGATACGCAGTATTTT CAVRRSTDTQYF
TRBD1 TRBJ2-3 TRBV27 - TGTGCCAGCAGCGACAGGGGGCGGGGAGATACGCAGTATTTT CASSDRGRGDTQYF
TRBD2 TRBJ2-4 TRBV7-9 - TGTGCCAGCAGTCCTAGCGGGAGCGCCAAAAACATTCAGTACTTC CASSPSGSAKNIQYF
TRBD2 TRBJ2-3 TRBV29-1 few TGCAGCGTCGACCGGGGGGAAGGGGCAGATACGCAGTATTTT CSVDRGEGADTQYF
- TRBJ2-7 TRBV19 - TGTGCCAGTAGGCCGCGGGGTAATTACGAGCAGTACTTC CASRPRGNYEQYF
TRBD1 TRBJ2-7 TRBV28 once TGTGCCAGCAGTTCGGGACAGGGTGGCGAGCAGTACTTC CASSSGQGGEQYF
TRBD1 TRBJ1-4 TRBV6-5 - TGTGCCAGCAGCGCTGGACAGGATCGCGAAAAACTGTTTTTT CASSAGQDREKLFF
TRBD1 TRBJ1-4 TRBV27 - TGTGCCAGCAGTTGGACAGGGGGTGAAAAACTGTTTTTT CASSWTGGEKLFF
TRBD1 TRBJ1-5 TRBV6-5 - TGTGCCAGCAGCGCCGGGACAGGTATCACGCCCCAGCATTTT CASSAGTGITPQHF
- TRBJ2-5 TRBV6-6 - TGTGCCAGCAGTTACGGGCCCAAAGCGGAAGAGACCCAGTACTTC CASSYGPKAEETQYF
- TRBJ2-1 TRBV14 - TGTGCCAGCAGCTTCGTCGGAAGCGCCGATCCCAATGAGCAGTTCTTC CASSFVGSADPNEQFF
- TRBJ2-7 TRBV28 - TGTGCCAGCAGTTCCGGGGGTGGAATTCCTCGTGGCGAGCAGTACTTC CASSSGGGIPRGEQYF
- TRBJ1-5 TRBV30 - TGTGCCTGGAGTGTGAGACACCATAGCAATCAGCCCCAGCATTTT CAWSVRHHSNQPQHF
- TRBJ2-1 TRBV5-6 - TGTGCCAGCAGCCGTGGAGGGTACTCCTACAATGAGCAGTTCTTC CASSRGGYSYNEQFF
- TRBJ2-7 TRBV7-9 - TGTGCCAGCAGCTTAGTGGTAGGGGCCCCCTACGAGCAGTACTTC CASSLVVGAPYEQYF
- TRBJ2-5 TRBV2 - TGTGCCAGCAGTGTCCAGGCCCAAGAGACCCAGTACTTC CASSVQAQETQYF
- TRBJ1-1 TRBV6-1 - TGTGCCAGCACCCAAGGACAGACGTTGAACACTGAAGCTTTCTTT CASTQGQTLNTEAFF
- TRBJ1-1 TRBV6-5 - TGTGCCAGCAGACCGGGGACGTTAGGGGGCACTGAAGCTTTCTTT CASRPGTLGGTEAFF
TRBD1 TRBJ2-5 TRBV5-4 once TGTGCCAGCAGCTTGGAGACAGGGTGGCAAGAGACCCAGTACTTC CASSLETGWQETQYF
TRBD1 TRBJ2-3 TRBV7-8 - TGTGCCAGCAGCTTAGTAAGGGGGACAGGGGGCGCGACAGATACGCAGTATTTT CASSLVRGTGGATDTQYF
- TRBJ2-2 TRBV19 - TGTGCCAGTAGTGAGAGGCGGGGTACCGGGGAGCTGTTTTTT CASSERRGTGELFF
TRBD1 TRBJ1-1 TRBV5-1 - TGCGCCAGCAGCTTACAGGGGGGGTGGGGCACTGAAGCTTTCTTT CASSLQGGWGTEAFF
TRBD1 TRBJ2-5 TRBV2 once TGTGCCAGCAGCCACGGACAGGGTGGCCAAGAGACCCAGTACTTC CASSHGQGGQETQYF
- TRBJ1-2 TRBV6-1 - TGTGCCAGCAGACTGAACGGGTTTGGCCCCATGGGCTACACCTTC CASRLNGFGPMGYTF